The 8 T cell receptor beta chains reported below all come from one sample, sequenced in a study of T cells in Graves' hyperthyroidism and ophthalmopathy. Amplification of TCR beta CDR3 regions used RNA as the template. A set of HTBI primers served as the primers for a first-round RT-PCR of the TCR CDR3. In TCRdb, the multiplex PCR reads were re-called with MiXCR into one record per CDR3 protein. This sample has about 400,000 distinct CDR3 sequences, with about 14% found just once. Sequences were obtained from blood. The receptors were gathered from a man in his fifties or sixties with Graves' ophthalmopathy.

This clonotype has at least ten counts. This chain joins TRBV5-1 and TRBJ2-5; 15 bases are a match to TRBD2. The CDR3 has 16 residues. Per germline, CDR1 SGHRS and CDR2 YFSETQ. J gave up 4 bases and V 4 bases, and 5 bases lay outside the gene matches. Here the CDR3 reads CASSPGLAGGPETQYF. CDR3 sequence (DNA): TGCGCCAGCAGCCCTGGACTAGCGGGAGGGCCAGAGACCCAGTACTTC. Together with reference TRBV5-1 and TRBJ2-5, the CDR3 gives the full variable domain: KAGVTQTPRYLIKTRGQQVTLSCSPISGHRSVSWYQQTPGQGLQFLFEYFSETQRNKGNFPGRFSGRQFSNSRSEMNVSTLELGDSALYLCASSPGLAGGPETQYFGPGTRLLVL.

The chain links TRBV19 to TRBJ1-1; D may be TRBD1 (6 bases). Germline-derived CDR1 and CDR2 are LNHDA and SQIVND (reference sequence). This CDR3 region has 12 residues. Trimming shortened V by 11 bases and J by 3 bases, and 13 bases separated the two germline ends. The CDR3 protein is CAGEGGDTEAFF. The CDR3 DNA sequence: TGTGCCGGGGAAGGGGGAGACACTGAAGCTTTCTTT.

This clonotype was counted only a few times. V is TRBV10-1 and J is TRBJ2-1, with D possibly TRBD2 on 6 matching bases. The CDR3 is 13 amino acids. V was cut by 4 bases and J by 9 bases, with 13 bases left in between. The germline CDR1 and CDR2 sequences are WNHNN and SYGVQD (reference sequence). The DNA of the CDR3 is TGCGCCAGCAGTGGCGTGGGGGGAGGTGAGCAGTTCTTC. As protein: CASSGVGGGEQFF.

This clonotype has just a few counts. The junction shows a germline mismatch at one end, possibly a read error. The rearrangement uses TRBV11-2 and TRBJ2-6; 8 bases are shared with TRBD2. CDR1 SGHAT and CDR2 FQNNGV come from the germline V gene. The CDR3 consists of 18 residues. The CDR3 DNA reads as TGTGCCAGCAGCTTAGCAGCGGGAGCTTACTCTGGGGCCAACGCCCTGACTTTC. This encodes CASSLAAGAYSGANALTF. The variable domain in full, with the rest retrieved from reference TRBV11-2 and TRBJ2-6, is EAGVAQSPRYKIIEKRQSVAFWCNPISGHATLYWYQQILGQGPKLLIQFQNNGVVDDSQLPKDRFSAERLKGVDSTLKIQPAKLEDSAVYLCASSLAAGAYSGANALTFGAGSRLTVL.

The chain employs TRBV7-9 and TRBJ2-2; 8 bases are shared with TRBD2. The V gene's germline CDR1 is SEHNR and CDR2 FQNEAQ (reference sequence). The CDR3 covers 15 residues. Germline trimming cut 4 bases from V and 7 bases from J; bases unmatched to any gene: 8. Written as DNA, the CDR3 is TGTGCCAGCAGCTCCGGCGGGGGGCACGTCGGGGAGCTGTTTTTT. Protein product: CASSSGGGHVGELFF. The variable domain in full, with the rest retrieved from reference TRBV7-9 and TRBJ2-2, is DTGVSQNPRHKITKRGQNVTFRCDPISEHNRLYWYRQTLGQGPEFLTYFQNEAQLEKSRLLSDRFSAERPKGSFSTLEIQRTEQGDSAMYLCASSSGGGHVGELFFGEGSRLTVL.

The chain has TRBV27 and TRBJ2-6, with D hard to call. Per germline, CDR1 MNHEY and CDR2 SMNVEV (reference sequence). This CDR3 has 13 amino acids. Trimming cost V 8 bases and J 0 bases, with 5 bases left between them. DNA of the CDR3: TGTGCCAGCGCTGCCTCTGGGGCCAACGTCCTGACTTTC. Translated: CASAASGANVLTF.

At least ten counts were recorded for this clonotype. J is TRBJ2-5 and V is TRBV3-1, with 7 nucleotides matching TRBD2. The CDR3 consists of 17 residues. Germline V CDR1 and CDR2: LGHDT, YNNKEL (reference sequence). The V and J ends lost 0 bases and 4 bases, in that order; junction bases with no gene match: 11. CDR3 protein: CASSQELGRESRETQYF. In DNA form, the CDR3 reads TGTGCCAGCAGCCAAGAGCTTGGGCGGGAGAGCCGAGAGACCCAGTACTTC.

This clonotype was seen ten or more times. The rearrangement joins TRBV18 to TRBJ2-1, with 8 bases matching TRBD2. V was clipped by 8 bases and J by 6 bases; unmatched bases: 12. The germline V gene encodes CDR1 KGHSH and CDR2 LQKENI. CDR3 length: 15 amino acids. The CDR3 sequence: CASREPGLELNEQFF. CDR3 sequence (DNA): TGTGCCAGCCGAGAGCCGGGACTAGAGCTCAATGAGCAGTTCTTC.